This T cell receptor beta chain stems from a study of shared clonotypes between healthy human individuals. Investigators spread the genomic DNA of each subset evenly over several immunoSEQ plates. In the original analysis: ImmunoSEQ output lacked quality scores and full-length reads, limiting matched filtering. Profiled with immunoSEQ multiplex PCR; TCRdb holds only in-frame clones, not every one. The DNA was the basis for D and trimming; V, J and clone size are from that table. The profile covers 2 million to 2.5 million clones, with more than 85% appearing a single time and 0.39% taken by the ten largest. Germline CDR1 is KGHSH and CDR2 is LQKENI. The CDR3 is 16 amino acids. V was pared by 3 bases and J by 2 bases, with 17 bases between. General study results and limits: Compared with memory subsets, naive subsets generally had larger estimated richness.

Remarks on this clone: The antigen is unknown.

This TCR came from a young man in good health. Some clones in this sample may be carry-over from other donors' samples. The gene calls are TRBV18 and TRBJ2-7; D remains ambiguous. The source material was naive CD4+ T cells from PBMCs. The subset denotes: CD45RA+ positively selected. The CDR3 loop is CASSPMSVSNPYEQYF. The CDR3 bases are TGTGCCAGCTCACCCATGTCGGTCAGTAACCCCTACGAGCAGTACTTC.